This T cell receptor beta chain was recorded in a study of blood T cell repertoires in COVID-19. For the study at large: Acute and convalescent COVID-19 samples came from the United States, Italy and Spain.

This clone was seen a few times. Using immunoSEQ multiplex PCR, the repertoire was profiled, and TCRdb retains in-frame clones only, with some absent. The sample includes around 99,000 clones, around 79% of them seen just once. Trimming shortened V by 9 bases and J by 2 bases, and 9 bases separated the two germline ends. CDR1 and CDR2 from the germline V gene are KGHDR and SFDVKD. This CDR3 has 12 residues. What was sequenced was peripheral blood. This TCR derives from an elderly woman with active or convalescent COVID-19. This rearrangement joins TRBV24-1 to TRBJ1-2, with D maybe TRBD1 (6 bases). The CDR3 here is CATPGQNYGYTF. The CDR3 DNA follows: TGTGCCACCCCTGGACAGAACTATGGCTACACCTTC.